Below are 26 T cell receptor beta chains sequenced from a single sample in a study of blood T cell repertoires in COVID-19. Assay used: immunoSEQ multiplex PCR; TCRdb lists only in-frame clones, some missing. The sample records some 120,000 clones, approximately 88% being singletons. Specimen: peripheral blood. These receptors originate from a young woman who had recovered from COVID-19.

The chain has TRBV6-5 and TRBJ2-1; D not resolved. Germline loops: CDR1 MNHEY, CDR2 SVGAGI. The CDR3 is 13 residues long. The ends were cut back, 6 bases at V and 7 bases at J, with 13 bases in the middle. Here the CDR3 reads CASSDPKRNEQFF. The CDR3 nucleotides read TGTGCCAGCAGCGATCCCAAGCGTAATGAGCAGTTCTTC.

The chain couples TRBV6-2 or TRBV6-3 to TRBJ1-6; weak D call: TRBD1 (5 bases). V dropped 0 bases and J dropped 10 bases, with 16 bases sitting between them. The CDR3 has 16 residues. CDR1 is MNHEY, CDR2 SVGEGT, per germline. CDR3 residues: CASSYSAGEAFSPLHF. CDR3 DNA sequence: TGTGCCAGCAGTTACTCTGCGGGGGAGGCGTTCTCACCCCTCCACTTT.

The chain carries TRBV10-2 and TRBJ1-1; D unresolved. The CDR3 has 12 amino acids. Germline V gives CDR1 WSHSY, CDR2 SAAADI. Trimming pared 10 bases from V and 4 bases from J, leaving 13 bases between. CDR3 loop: CATLGGPTEAFF. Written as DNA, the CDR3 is TGCGCCACTTTGGGAGGGCCCACTGAAGCTTTCTTT.

In DNA form, the CDR3 reads TGTGCCAGCAGTTTCGGGTATGGTCTTCGGCCTGACGATTCACCCCTCCACTTT. It yields the protein CASSFGYGLRPDDSPLHF. The chain recombines TRBV27 with TRBJ1-6, with no clear D. The germline V gene has CDR1 MNHEY and CDR2 SMNVEV (reference sequence). V lost 3 bases to trimming and J lost 8 bases, with 23 bases between them. CDR3 size: 18 residues.

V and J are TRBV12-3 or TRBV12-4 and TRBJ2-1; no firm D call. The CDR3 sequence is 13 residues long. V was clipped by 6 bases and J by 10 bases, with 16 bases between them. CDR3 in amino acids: CASRVGSSGEQFF. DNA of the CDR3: TGTGCCAGCAGGGTGGGCTCCTCTGGGGAGCAGTTCTTC.

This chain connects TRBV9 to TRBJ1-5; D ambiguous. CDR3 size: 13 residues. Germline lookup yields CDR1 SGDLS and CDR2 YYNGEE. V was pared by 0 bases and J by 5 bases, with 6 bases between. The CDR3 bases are TGTGCCAGCAGCGTAGAAGCACATCAGCCCCAGCATTTT. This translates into CASSVEAHQPQHF.

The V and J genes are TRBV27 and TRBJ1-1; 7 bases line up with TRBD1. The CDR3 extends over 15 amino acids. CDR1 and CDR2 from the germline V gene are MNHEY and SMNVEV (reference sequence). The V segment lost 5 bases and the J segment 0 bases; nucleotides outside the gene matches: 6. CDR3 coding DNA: TGTGCCAGCAGTCCACGACAGGGCTTGAACACTGAAGCTTTCTTT. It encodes CASSPRQGLNTEAFF.

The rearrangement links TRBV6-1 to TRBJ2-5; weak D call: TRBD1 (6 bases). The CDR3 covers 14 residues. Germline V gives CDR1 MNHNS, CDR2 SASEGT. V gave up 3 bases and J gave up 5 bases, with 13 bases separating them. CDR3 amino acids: CASSDNGGLETQYF. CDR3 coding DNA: TGTGCCAGCAGTGATAATGGGGGCTTGGAGACCCAGTACTTC.

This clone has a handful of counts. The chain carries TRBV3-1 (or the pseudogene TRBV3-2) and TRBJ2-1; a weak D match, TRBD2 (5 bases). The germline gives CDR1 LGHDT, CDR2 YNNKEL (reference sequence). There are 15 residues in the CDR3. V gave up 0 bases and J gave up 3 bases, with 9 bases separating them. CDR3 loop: CASSQDLAFYNEQFF. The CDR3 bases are TGTGCCAGCAGCCAAGATCTAGCATTCTACAATGAGCAGTTCTTC.

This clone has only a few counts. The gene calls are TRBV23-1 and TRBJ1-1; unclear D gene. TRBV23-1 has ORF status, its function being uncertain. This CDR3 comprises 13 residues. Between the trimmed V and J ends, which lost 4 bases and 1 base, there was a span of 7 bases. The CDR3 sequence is CASSPRQNTEAFF. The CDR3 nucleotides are TGCGCCAGCAGTCCCCGACAGAACACTGAAGCTTTCTTT.

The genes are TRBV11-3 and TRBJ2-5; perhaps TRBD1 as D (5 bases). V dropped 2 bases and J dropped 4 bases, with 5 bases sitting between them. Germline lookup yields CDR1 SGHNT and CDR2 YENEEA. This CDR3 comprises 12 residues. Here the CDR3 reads CASSLRGETQYF. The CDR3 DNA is TGTGCCAGCAGCTTAAGGGGAGAGACCCAGTACTTC.

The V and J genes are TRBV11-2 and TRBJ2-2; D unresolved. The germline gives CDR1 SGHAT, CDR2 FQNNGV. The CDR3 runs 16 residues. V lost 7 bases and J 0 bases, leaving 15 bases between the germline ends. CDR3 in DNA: TGTGCCAGCATAAGAGACCCGACTCCGAACACCGGGGAGCTGTTTTTT. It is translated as CASIRDPTPNTGELFF.

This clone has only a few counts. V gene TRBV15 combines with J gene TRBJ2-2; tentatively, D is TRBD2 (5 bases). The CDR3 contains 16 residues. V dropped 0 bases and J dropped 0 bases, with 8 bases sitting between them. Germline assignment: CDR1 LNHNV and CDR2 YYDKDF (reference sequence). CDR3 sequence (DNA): TGTGCCACCAGCAGAGATCGAGGGCCGAACACCGGGGAGCTGTTTTTT. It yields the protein CATSRDRGPNTGELFF. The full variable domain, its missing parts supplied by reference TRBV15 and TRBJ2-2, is DAMVIQNPRYQVTQFGKPVTLSCSQTLNHNVMYWYQQKSSQAPKLLFHYYDKDFNNEADTPDNFQSRRPNTSFCFLDIRSPGLGDTAMYLCATSRDRGPNTGELFFGEGSRLTVL.

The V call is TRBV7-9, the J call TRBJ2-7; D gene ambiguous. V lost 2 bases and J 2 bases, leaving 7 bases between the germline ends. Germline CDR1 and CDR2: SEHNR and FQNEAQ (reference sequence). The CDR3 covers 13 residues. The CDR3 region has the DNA TGTGCCAGCAGCTTATCCCTAACCTACGAGCAGTACTTC. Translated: CASSLSLTYEQYF.

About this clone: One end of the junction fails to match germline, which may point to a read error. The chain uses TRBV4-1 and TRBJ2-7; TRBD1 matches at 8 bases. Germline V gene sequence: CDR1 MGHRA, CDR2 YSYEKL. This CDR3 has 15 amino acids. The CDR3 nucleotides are TGCGCCAGCAGCCACCGCCCATTTCCGACAGGGGTCCTTCCGTTC. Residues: CASSHRPFPTGVLPF.

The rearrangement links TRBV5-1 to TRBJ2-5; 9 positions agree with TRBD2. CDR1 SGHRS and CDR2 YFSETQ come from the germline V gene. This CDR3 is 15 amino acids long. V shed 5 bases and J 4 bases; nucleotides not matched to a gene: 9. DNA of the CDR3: TGCGCCAGCAGTCACGGCGGGGGGGCCGGAGAGACCCAGTACTTC. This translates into CASSHGGGAGETQYF.

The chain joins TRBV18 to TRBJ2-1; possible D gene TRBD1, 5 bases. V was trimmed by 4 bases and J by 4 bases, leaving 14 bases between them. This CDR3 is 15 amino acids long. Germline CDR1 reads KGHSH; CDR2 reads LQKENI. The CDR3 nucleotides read TGTGCCAGCTCACTTGGGGCGCCCGTTTACAATGAGCAGTTCTTC. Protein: CASSLGAPVYNEQFF.

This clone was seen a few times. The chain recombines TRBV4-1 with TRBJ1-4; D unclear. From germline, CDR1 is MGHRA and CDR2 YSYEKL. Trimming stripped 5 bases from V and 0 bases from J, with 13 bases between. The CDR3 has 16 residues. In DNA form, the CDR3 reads TGCGCCAGCAGCTTTTCGTTACATGCAACTAATGAAAAACTGTTTTTT. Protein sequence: CASSFSLHATNEKLFF.

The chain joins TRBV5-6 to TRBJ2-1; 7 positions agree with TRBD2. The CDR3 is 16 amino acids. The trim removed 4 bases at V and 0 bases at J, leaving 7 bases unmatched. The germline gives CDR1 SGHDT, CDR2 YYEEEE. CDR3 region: CASSGAAGSSYNEQFF. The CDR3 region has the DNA TGTGCCAGCAGCGGGGCAGCGGGGAGCTCCTACAATGAGCAGTTCTTC.

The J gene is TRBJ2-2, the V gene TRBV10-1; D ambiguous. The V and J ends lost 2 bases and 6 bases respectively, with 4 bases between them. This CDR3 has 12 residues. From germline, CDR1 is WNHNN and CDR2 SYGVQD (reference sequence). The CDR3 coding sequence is TGCGCCAGCAGTGAGGGAGCCGGGGAGCTGTTTTTT. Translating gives CASSEGAGELFF.

This chain's CDR3 is CATSAGLLEQYF. The DNA of the CDR3 is TGTGCCACCAGCGCGGGACTTCTCGAGCAGTACTTC. The chain combines TRBV15 with TRBJ2-7, with D possibly matching TRBD2 (6 bases). The V and J ends lost 5 bases and 6 bases respectively, with 11 bases between them. Germline V gene lookup returns CDR1 LNHNV and CDR2 YYDKDF (reference sequence). CDR3 length: 12 amino acids. The full variable domain, rest sourced from reference TRBV15 and TRBJ2-7, is DAMVIQNPRYQVTQFGKPVTLSCSQTLNHNVMYWYQQKSSQAPKLLFHYYDKDFNNEADTPDNFQSRRPNTSFCFLDIRSPGLGDTAMYLCATSAGLLEQYFGPGTRLTVT.

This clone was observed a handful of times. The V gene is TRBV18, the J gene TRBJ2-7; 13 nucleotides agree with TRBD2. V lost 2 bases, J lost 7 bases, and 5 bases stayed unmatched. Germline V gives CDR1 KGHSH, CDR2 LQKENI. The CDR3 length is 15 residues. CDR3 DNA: TGTGCCAGCTCACCAGAGGGACTAGCGGGGCGGGAGCAGTACTTC. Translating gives CASSPEGLAGREQYF.

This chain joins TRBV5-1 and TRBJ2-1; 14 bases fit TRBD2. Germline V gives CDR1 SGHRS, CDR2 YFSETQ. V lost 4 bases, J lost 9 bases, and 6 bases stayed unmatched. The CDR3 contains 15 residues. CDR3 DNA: TGCGCCAGCAGCCCCGGGACTAGCGGGAGTGCTGAGCAGTTCTTC. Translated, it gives CASSPGTSGSAEQFF.

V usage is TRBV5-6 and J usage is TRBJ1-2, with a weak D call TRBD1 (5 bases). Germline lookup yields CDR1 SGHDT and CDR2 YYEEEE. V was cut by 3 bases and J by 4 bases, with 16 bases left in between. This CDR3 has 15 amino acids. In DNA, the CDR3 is TGTGCCAGCAGCTCCCTCGGGGGGAACGGCTATGGCTACACCTTC. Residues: CASSSLGGNGYGYTF. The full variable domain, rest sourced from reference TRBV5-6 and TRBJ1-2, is DAGVTQSPTHLIKTRGQQVTLRCSPKSGHDTVSWYQQALGQGPQFIFQYYEEEERQRGNFPDRFSGHQFPNYSSELNVNALLLGDSALYLCASSSLGGNGYGYTFGSGTRLTVV.

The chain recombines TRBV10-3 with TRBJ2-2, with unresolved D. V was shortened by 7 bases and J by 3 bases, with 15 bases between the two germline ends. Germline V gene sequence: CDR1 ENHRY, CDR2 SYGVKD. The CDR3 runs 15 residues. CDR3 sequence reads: CAINRGLLDTGELFF. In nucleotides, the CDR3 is TGTGCCATCAACCGCGGATTGTTGGACACCGGGGAGCTGTTTTTT.

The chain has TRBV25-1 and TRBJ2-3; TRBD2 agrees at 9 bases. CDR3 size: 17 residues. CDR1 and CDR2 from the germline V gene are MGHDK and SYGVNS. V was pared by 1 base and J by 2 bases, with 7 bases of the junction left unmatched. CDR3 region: CASSESGLAGYTDTQYF. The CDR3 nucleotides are TGTGCCAGCAGTGAATCAGGGCTAGCGGGGTACACAGATACGCAGTATTTT. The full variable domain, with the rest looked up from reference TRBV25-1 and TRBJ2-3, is EADIYQTPRYLVIGTGKKITLECSQTMGHDKMYWYQQDPGMELHLIHYSYGVNSTEKGDLSSESTVSRIRTEHFPLTLESARPSHTSQYLCASSESGLAGYTDTQYFGPGTRLTVL.